One sample yielded the 9 T cell receptor beta chains listed below, sequenced in a study of T cell changes during pregnancy in multiple sclerosis. Only in-frame clones appear in the TCRdb table, and some are missing; sequencing was by immunoSEQ multiplex PCR. Among roughly 64,000 clones listed, about 92% were seen once. The sequences come from peripheral blood, collected in the third trimester of pregnancy. These receptors were taken from a female donor in good health, enrolled as a control in a pregnancy study.

This rearrangement joins TRBV6-5 to TRBJ1-1; 8 bases line up with TRBD1. In germline, CDR1 is MNHEY, CDR2 SVGAGI. V was pared by 7 bases and J by 6 bases, with 10 bases of the junction left unmatched. This CDR3 has 14 amino acids. The CDR3 DNA reads as TGTGCCAGCACCGTCCGGACAGGGAGCGCTGAAGCTTTCTTT. Its protein is CASTVRTGSAEAFF.

The J gene is TRBJ1-1, the V gene TRBV10-3; D call uncertain. V gave up 2 bases and J gave up 8 bases, with 9 bases separating them. The CDR3 sequence is 12 residues long. The germline gives CDR1 ENHRY, CDR2 SYGVKD. CDR3 protein: CAISENGEEAFF. The CDR3 bases are TGTGCCATCAGTGAGAACGGGGAGGAAGCTTTCTTT.

V gene TRBV4-1 combines with J gene TRBJ2-4, with TRBD2 matching 7 bases. Trimming took 0 bases from V and 3 from J; bases not matched to a gene: 8. In germline, CDR1 is MGHRA, CDR2 YSYEKL. There are 17 residues in the CDR3. The CDR3 nucleotides read TGCGCCAGCAGCCAAGAGGGGCTGGGAGGGAGCAAAAACATTCAGTACTTC. Protein sequence: CASSQEGLGGSKNIQYF.

The genes are TRBV18 and TRBJ2-4; D is unclear. Trimming removed 5 bases at V and 0 bases at J, with 8 bases between. Germline V gene data show CDR1 as KGHSH and CDR2 as LQKENI. CDR3 length: 14 amino acids. CDR3 in amino acids: CASSADLAKNIQYF. The CDR3 DNA reads as TGTGCCAGCTCAGCCGACTTAGCCAAAAACATTCAGTACTTC. Combining the CDR3 with reference TRBV18 and TRBJ2-4 gives the whole variable domain NAGVMQNPRHLVRRRGQEARLRCSPMKGHSHVYWYRQLPEEGLKFMVYLQKENIIDESGMPKERFSAEFPKEGPSILRIQQVVRGDSAAYFCASSADLAKNIQYFGAGTRLSVL.

The J gene is TRBJ2-7, the V gene TRBV2; D is perhaps TRBD1 (6 bases). Between the trimmed V and J ends, which lost 5 bases and 5 bases, there was a span of 16 bases. Germline V gene lookup returns CDR1 SNHLY and CDR2 FYNNEI. The CDR3 is 14 residues long. The CDR3 coding sequence is TGTGCCAGCAGTACTCGGTGGGGGCAGGACGAGCAGTACTTC. Its translation: CASSTRWGQDEQYF.

This clone appeared a single time. The V gene is TRBV25-1, the J gene TRBJ1-1; a possible D gene is TRBD1 (6 bases). This CDR3 comprises 15 residues. CDR1 is MGHDK and CDR2 is SYGVNS in the germline V gene. The V end lost 6 bases, the J end lost 4 bases, and 18 bases lay between the germline ends. CDR3 coding DNA: TGTGCCAGCAGCCAACCACAGGGACGGGGCACTGAAGCTTTCTTT. Amino acid sequence: CASSQPQGRGTEAFF.

The chain carries TRBV7-9 and TRBJ2-1; 10 bases align to TRBD2. CDR1 and CDR2 (germline): SEHNR, FQNEAQ (reference sequence). The CDR3 covers 15 residues. Trimming took 0 bases from V and 5 from J; bases not matched to a gene: 1. CDR3 coding DNA: TGTGCCAGCAGCTTAGCGACTAGCGGGCACAATGAGCAGTTCTTC. Translation: CASSLATSGHNEQFF.

The CDR3 coding sequence is TGCGCCAGCAGCTTGGAACCTAGCAACACCGGGGAGCTGTTTTTT. This sequence encodes CASSLEPSNTGELFF. The chain has TRBV5-1 and TRBJ2-2, with D tentatively TRBD2 (5 bases). V lost 0 bases and J lost 2, with 8 bases in between. The germline V gene has CDR1 SGHRS and CDR2 YFSETQ. The CDR3 totals 15 residues. Full variable domain (outside the CDR3, taken from reference TRBV5-1 and TRBJ2-2): KAGVTQTPRYLIKTRGQQVTLSCSPISGHRSVSWYQQTPGQGLQFLFEYFSETQRNKGNFPGRFSGRQFSNSRSEMNVSTLELGDSALYLCASSLEPSNTGELFFGEGSRLTVL.

The chain links TRBV30 to TRBJ2-1; possible D gene TRBD1, 6 bases. Germline CDR1 reads GTSNPN; CDR2 reads SVGIG (reference sequence). Trimming removed 1 base at V and 9 bases at J, with 10 bases between. The length of the CDR3 is 12 residues. The CDR3 reads CAWSDTGSEQFF. CDR3 DNA: TGTGCCTGGAGTGATACAGGGTCTGAGCAGTTCTTC.